Following are 13 T cell receptor beta chains from one sample sequenced in a study of beta chain features in type 1 diabetes. Findings and limits, study-wide: Patients with Type 1 diabetes showed moderately but significantly shorter TCRB CDR3s in all four CD4+ subsets.

The authors reverse transcribed all of the isolated RNA, so sequencing captured expressed TCRB transcripts. Generated by immunoSEQ multiplex PCR, the TCRdb table keeps only in-frame clones and is missing some. The sample includes some 44,000 clones, roughly 70% of them seen just once. These TCRs are of unknown antigen specificity. Sequencing was performed on Tregs from blood. These receptors were collected from a woman in her late teens or twenties with type 1 diabetes.

This clone turned up a few times. The rearrangement links TRBV6-6 to TRBJ1-2; a possible D gene is TRBD1 (6 bases). From germline, CDR1 is MNHNY and CDR2 SVGAGI (reference sequence). CDR3 length: 15 residues. The V end lost 7 bases, the J end lost 1 base, and 16 bases lay between the germline ends. The CDR3 loop is CASKKPTGHNYGYTF. The CDR3 coding sequence is TGTGCCAGCAAGAAACCGACAGGTCATAACTATGGCTACACCTTC.

The chain employs TRBV5-1 and TRBJ1-2, with 9 bases matching TRBD1. CDR3 length: 17 residues. CDR1 is SGHRS and CDR2 is YFSETQ in the germline V gene. V shed 3 bases and J 6 bases; nucleotides not matched to a gene: 15. The CDR3 loop reads CASSYNPGQGVRDGYTF. In DNA form, the CDR3 reads TGCGCCAGCAGCTATAACCCGGGACAGGGAGTGAGGGATGGCTACACCTTC.

This chain uses TRBV2 with TRBJ2-2; TRBD1 aligns across 7 bases. J lost 6 bases, V lost 7 bases, and 5 bases had no gene match. CDR1 SNHLY and CDR2 FYNNEI come from the germline V gene. The CDR3 runs 13 residues. DNA for the CDR3: TGTGCCAGCACCTCCGGACAGGCCGGGGAGCTGTTTTTT. Translated: CASTSGQAGELFF.

This clone was counted only a few times. Compared with germline, one end of the junction differs, possibly owing to a read error. This chain connects TRBV27 to TRBJ2-5; 8 bases are a match to TRBD1. Germline loops: CDR1 MNHEY, CDR2 SMNVEV (reference sequence). The CDR3 is 15 amino acids. In DNA, the CDR3 is TGTGCCAGCAGTCCGGGACAGGCCCTACAAGAGTCCCAGTACTTC. Its protein product is CASSPGQALQESQYF.

This clone is labeled medium-sized (0.01 to 0.1%). The chain couples TRBV28 to TRBJ2-7; 7 bases match TRBD1. The CDR3 is made up of 12 amino acids. J gave up 5 bases and V 8 bases, and 6 bases lay outside the gene matches. CDR1 and CDR2 from the germline V gene are MDHEN and SYDVKM. This chain's CDR3 is CASAGQVNEQYF. CDR3 nucleotide sequence: TGTGCCAGCGCCGGACAGGTTAACGAGCAGTACTTC.

The chain joins TRBV4-1 to TRBJ2-5, with TRBD2 identical over 9 bases. The CDR3 has 16 amino acids. Germline V gene lookup returns CDR1 MGHRA and CDR2 YSYEKL. Germline trimming cut 0 bases from V and 3 bases from J; bases unmatched to any gene: 5. The CDR3 bases are TGCGCCAGCAGCCAAGATCTAGTAGCGGGGGAAGAGACCCAGTACTTC. This translates into CASSQDLVAGEETQYF.

The chain employs TRBV7-2 and TRBJ1-4, with 7 nucleotides matching TRBD1. Germline loops: CDR1 SGHTA, CDR2 FQGNSA. This CDR3 region has 16 residues. V shed 4 bases, J shed 8 bases, and the junction held 13 bases outside the gene matches. CDR3 sequence: CASSSLRRGLGEKLFF. The CDR3 bases are TGTGCCAGCAGCTCCCTAAGGAGGGGGCTAGGCGAAAAACTGTTTTTT.

The V and J genes are TRBV6-6 and TRBJ2-7; possible D gene TRBD2, 5 bases. The CDR3 runs to 14 residues. Trimming shortened V by 6 bases and J by 2 bases, and 14 bases separated the two germline ends. Per germline, CDR1 MNHNY and CDR2 SVGAGI (reference sequence). The CDR3 nucleotides are TGTGCCAGCAGAACCACCGGGGTCACCTACGAGCAGTACTTC. It translates to CASRTTGVTYEQYF.

The rearrangement links TRBV9 to TRBJ2-7; 8 positions agree with TRBD2. Per germline, CDR1 SGDLS and CDR2 YYNGEE. The CDR3 loop spans 15 amino acids. V was pared by 0 bases and J by 2 bases, with 4 bases of the junction left unmatched. This chain's CDR3 is CASSVATGGPYEQYF. DNA of the CDR3: TGTGCCAGCAGCGTAGCTACGGGAGGGCCCTACGAGCAGTACTTC.

The chain couples TRBV5-8 to TRBJ1-4, with 8 bases fitting TRBD1. V trimming: 1 base; J trimming: 7 bases; junction bases outside the gene matches: 6. Germline assignment: CDR1 SGHTS and CDR2 YDEGEE. CDR3 length equals 15 residues. The CDR3 protein is CASSLPGGSLEKLFF. CDR3 coding DNA: TGTGCCAGCAGCTTGCCAGGGGGCTCCCTTGAAAAACTGTTTTTT.

This chain uses TRBV6-5 with TRBJ1-1, with D possibly matching TRBD1 (5 bases). This CDR3 contains 14 residues. The germline gives CDR1 MNHEY, CDR2 SVGAGI. With 2 bases removed from V and 4 bases from J, the gap between germline ends came to 11 bases. The CDR3 DNA sequence: TGTGCCAGCAGTTACACAGACAGAAGCACTGAAGCTTTCTTT. It specifies CASSYTDRSTEAFF.

This chain connects TRBV20-1 to TRBJ2-7; D is unclear. CDR3 length: 10 amino acids. The germline V and J ends were trimmed by 3 bases and 5 bases, with 5 bases remaining between them. Looked up from germline, CDR1 is DFQATT and CDR2 is SNEGSKA (reference sequence). Here the CDR3 DNA reads TGCAGTGCTAGTCTTGACGAGCAGTACTTC. Encoded protein: CSASLDEQYF.

The genes are TRBV7-2 and TRBJ1-3, with D hard to call. The CDR3 has 15 residues. Germline loops: CDR1 SGHTA, CDR2 FQGNSA. Deletions cut 1 base from V and 8 bases from J, with 15 bases between. The CDR3 loop reads CASSLVDGYAYTIYF. The CDR3 nucleotides are TGTGCCAGCAGCTTAGTTGACGGGTACGCGTACACCATATATTTT. The entire variable domain, with the rest obtained from reference TRBV7-2 and TRBJ1-3, is as follows: GAGVSQSPSNKVTEKGKDVELRCDPISGHTALYWYRQSLGQGLEFLIYFQGNSAPDKSGLPSDRFSAERTGGSVSTLTIQRTQQEDSAVYLCASSLVDGYAYTIYFGEGSWLTVV.